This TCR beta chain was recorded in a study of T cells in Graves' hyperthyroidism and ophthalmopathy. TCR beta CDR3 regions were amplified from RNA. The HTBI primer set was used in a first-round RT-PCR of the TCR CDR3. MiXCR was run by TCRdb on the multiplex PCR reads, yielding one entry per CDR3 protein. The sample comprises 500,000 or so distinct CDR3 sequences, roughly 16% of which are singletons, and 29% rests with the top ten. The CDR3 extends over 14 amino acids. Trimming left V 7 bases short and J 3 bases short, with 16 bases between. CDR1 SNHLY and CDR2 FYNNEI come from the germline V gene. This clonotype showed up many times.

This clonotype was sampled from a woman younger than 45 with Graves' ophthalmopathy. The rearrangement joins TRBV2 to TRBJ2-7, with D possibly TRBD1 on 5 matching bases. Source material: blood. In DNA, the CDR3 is TGTGCCAGCAAGACAGTTTTGGAACACTACGAGCAGTACTTC. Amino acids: CASKTVLEHYEQYF.